This T cell receptor beta chain was recovered during a study of T-cell reconstitution after alpha-beta-depleted transplantation in children. The CDR3 has 18 residues. The V gene lost 1 base and the J gene lost 6 bases, with 26 bases spanning the gap. Germline CDR1 SGHKS, CDR2 YYEKEE (reference sequence). This clonotype was counted many times. The antigen is unknown. Researchers prepared the TCRbeta library using unique molecular identifiers, the study reports. TCRdb reprocessed the PCR reads via MiXCR and lists one record per CDR3 protein. Among some 300,000 distinct CDR3 sequences listed, 10% were seen once. Findings of the study overall: The study traced high day-60 TCRbeta diversity in some patients to surviving recipient T cells and thymic progenitors. Reportedly, roughly two months post-transplant, alpha-beta T cells arose from several hundred expanded graft clones. When one year had passed after transplant, most T-cell counts and diversity came from newly produced T cells.

This sequence joins TRBV5-5 and TRBJ2-7, with a weak D call TRBD1 (7 bases). The sequence derives from a boy less than two years old with acute myeloid leukemia, due to receive a stem cell transplant. The sequences come from PBMCs, collected before TCRalphabeta/CD19-depleted stem cell transplant. CDR3 sequence: CASSLKGARDFALGEQYF. CDR3 nucleotide sequence: TGTGCCAGCAGCTTGAAGGGGGCGCGGGATTTCGCGTTGGGCGAGCAGTACTTC.